This T cell receptor beta chain was captured in a study of neurological immune-mediated disorders. Germline V gene data show CDR1 as MGHDK and CDR2 as SYGVNS. With 8 bases removed from V and 5 bases from J, the gap between germline ends came to 13 bases. The CDR3 length is 14 residues. This clonotype has a count of ten or more. One entry per CDR3 protein results from TCRdb running MiXCR on the 5' RACE reads. Altogether about 39,000 distinct CDR3 sequences are present, 7.2% being singletons, with the ten largest covering around 6%. This chain connects TRBV25-1 to TRBJ1-6, with D possibly being TRBD1 (5 bases). The sequence was collected from a man aged 45-65 years in good health. The sequencing input was CD4+ T cells from blood. CDR3 DNA sequence: TGTGCCAGCGGCCATTGGGGCGATAATTCACCCCTCCACTTT. Protein: CASGHWGDNSPLHF.